This TCR beta chain emerged from a study of T cell responses to AZD1222 COVID-19 vaccine. Study-level points and caveats: Epitopes outside B.1.351 and B.1.1.7 mutated regions reportedly drew nearly half of spike TCRs.

There are 13 residues in the CDR3. V lost 4 bases, J lost 2 bases, and 6 bases lay in between. With respect to this clone: Its antigen is as yet unknown.

The data were produced by immunoSEQ multiplex PCR, yet TCRdb's version contains in-frame clones alone and is incomplete. The repertoire consists of some 140,000 clones, with approximately 89% occurring once and the leading ten covering roughly 2.8%. The J gene is TRBJ2-1, the V gene TRBV12-3 or TRBV12-4, with no clear D. The material sequenced was peripheral blood, taken on day 0 of AZD1222 vaccination. The receptor was derived from an adult in good health. DNA of the CDR3: TGTGCCAGCAGTTCCGGCCCCTACAATGAGCAGTTCTTC. Its translation is CASSSGPYNEQFF.